A single TCR beta chain is shown here with its context. Its antigen is unidentified. This entry comes from a study of T cells in localized non-small cell lung cancer. Regarding the study as a whole: Of the top 100 tumor clones, median around 60 were in adjacent lung, approximately 30 among its top 100.

Profiling relied on immunoSEQ multiplex PCR, and the TCRdb table lists in-frame clones only, not all of them. The repertoire includes roughly 58,000 clones, roughly 76% of them detected once, and less than 5.5% sits in the top ten. Trimming shortened V by 4 bases and J by 6 bases, and 25 bases separated the two germline ends. Germline V lookup: CDR1 LGHNA, CDR2 YNFKEQ. The CDR3 sequence is 18 residues long. The TCR originated in a man aged 40 to 69 with stage II lung adenocarcinoma. The specimen was PBMCs, collected before any cancer treatment. This chain links TRBV4-2 with TRBJ2-1; tentative D call: TRBD1 (6 bases). CDR3: CASSRLRDTPIGLNEQFF. The CDR3 DNA is TGTGCCAGCAGCCGGCTCCGGGACACACCAATTGGACTCAATGAGCAGTTCTTC.